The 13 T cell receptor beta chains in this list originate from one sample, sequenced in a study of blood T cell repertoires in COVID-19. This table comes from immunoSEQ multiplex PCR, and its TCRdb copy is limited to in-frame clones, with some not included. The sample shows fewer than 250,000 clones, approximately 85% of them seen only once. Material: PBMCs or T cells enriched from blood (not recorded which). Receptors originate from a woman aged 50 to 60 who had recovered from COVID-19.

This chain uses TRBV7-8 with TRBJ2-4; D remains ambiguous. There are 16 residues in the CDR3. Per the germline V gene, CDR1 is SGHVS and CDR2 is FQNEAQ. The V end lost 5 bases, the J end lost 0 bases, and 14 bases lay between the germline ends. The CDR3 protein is CASSLDRVLAKNIQYF. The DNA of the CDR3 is TGTGCCAGCAGCCTTGACCGGGTTCTAGCCAAAAACATTCAGTACTTC.

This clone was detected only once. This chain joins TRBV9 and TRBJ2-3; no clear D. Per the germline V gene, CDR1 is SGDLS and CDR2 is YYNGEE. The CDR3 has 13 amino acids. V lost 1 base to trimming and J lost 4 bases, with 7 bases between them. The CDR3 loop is CASSVQVADTQYF. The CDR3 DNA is TGTGCCAGCAGCGTACAGGTTGCAGATACGCAGTATTTT. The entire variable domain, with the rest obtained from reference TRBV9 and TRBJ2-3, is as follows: DSGVTQTPKHLITATGQRVTLRCSPRSGDLSVYWYQQSLDQGLQFLIQYYNGEERAKGNILERFSAQQFPDLHSELNLSSLELGDSALYFCASSVQVADTQYFGPGTRLTVL.

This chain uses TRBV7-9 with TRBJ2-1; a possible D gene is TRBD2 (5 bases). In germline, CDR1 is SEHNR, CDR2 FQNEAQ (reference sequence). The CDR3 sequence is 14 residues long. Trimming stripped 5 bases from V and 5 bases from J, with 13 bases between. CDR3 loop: CASSPDSSNNEQFF. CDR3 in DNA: TGTGCCAGCAGCCCGGACTCCTCAAACAATGAGCAGTTCTTC.

This CDR3 is CASSDSGATGELFF. In nucleotides, the CDR3 is TGTGCCAGCAGTGATTCAGGGGCCACCGGGGAGCTGTTTTTT. The rearrangement joins TRBV6-4 to TRBJ2-2; possible D gene TRBD1, 6 bases. Trimming removed 3 bases at V and 4 bases at J, with 9 bases between. CDR1 MRHNA and CDR2 SNTAGT come from the germline V gene. The CDR3 runs 14 residues.

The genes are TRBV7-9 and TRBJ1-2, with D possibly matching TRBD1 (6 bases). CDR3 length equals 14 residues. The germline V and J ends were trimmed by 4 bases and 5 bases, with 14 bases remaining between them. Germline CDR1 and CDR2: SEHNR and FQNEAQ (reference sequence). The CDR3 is CASSSGDGMYGYTF. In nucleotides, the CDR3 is TGTGCCAGCAGCTCAGGGGACGGAATGTATGGCTACACCTTC.

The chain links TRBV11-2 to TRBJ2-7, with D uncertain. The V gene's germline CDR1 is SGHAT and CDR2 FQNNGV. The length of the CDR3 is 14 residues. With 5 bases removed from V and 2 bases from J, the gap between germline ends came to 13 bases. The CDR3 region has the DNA TGTGCCAGCAGCCCGGAGCCCACCACCTACGAGCAGTACTTC. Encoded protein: CASSPEPTTYEQYF.

This CDR3 reads CASSLSLAGDTQYF. CDR3 nucleotides: TGTGCCAGCAGCTTATCGCTAGCGGGCGATACGCAGTATTTT. V and J are TRBV11-3 and TRBJ2-3; TRBD2 matches 8 bases. V lost 2 bases to trimming and J lost 6 bases; unmatched junction nucleotides: 4. Germline V gene data show CDR1 as SGHNT and CDR2 as YENEEA. This CDR3 is 14 amino acids long.

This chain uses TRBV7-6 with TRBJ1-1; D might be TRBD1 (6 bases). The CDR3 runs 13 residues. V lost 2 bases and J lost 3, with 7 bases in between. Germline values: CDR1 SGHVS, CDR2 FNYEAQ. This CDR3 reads CASSLQGYTEAFF. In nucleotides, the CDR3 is TGTGCCAGCAGCTTACAGGGGTACACTGAAGCTTTCTTT.

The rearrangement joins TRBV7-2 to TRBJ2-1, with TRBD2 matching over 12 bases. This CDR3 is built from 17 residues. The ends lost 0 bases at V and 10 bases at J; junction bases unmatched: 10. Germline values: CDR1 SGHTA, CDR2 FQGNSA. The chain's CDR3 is CASSLAVLAGGPGEQFF. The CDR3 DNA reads TGTGCCAGCAGCTTAGCTGTCCTAGCGGGGGGGCCTGGGGAGCAGTTCTTC.

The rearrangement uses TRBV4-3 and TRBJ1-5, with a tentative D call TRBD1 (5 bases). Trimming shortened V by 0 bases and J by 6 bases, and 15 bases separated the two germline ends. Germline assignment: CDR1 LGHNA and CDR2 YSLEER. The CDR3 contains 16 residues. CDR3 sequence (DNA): TGCGCCAGCAGCCAAGATCGGGCAGGGTTGAGTCAGCCCCAGCATTTT. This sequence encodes CASSQDRAGLSQPQHF.

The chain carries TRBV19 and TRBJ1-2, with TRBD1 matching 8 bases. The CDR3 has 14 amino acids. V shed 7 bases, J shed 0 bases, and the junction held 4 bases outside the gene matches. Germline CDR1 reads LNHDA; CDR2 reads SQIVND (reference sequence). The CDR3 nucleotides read TGTGCCAGTATTGGGGACAGGTCTAACTATGGCTACACCTTC. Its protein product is CASIGDRSNYGYTF.

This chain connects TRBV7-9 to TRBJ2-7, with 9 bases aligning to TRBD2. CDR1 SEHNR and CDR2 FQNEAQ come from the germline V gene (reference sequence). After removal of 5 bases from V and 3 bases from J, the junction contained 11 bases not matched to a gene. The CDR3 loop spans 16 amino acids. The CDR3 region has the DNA TGTGCCAGCAGCCCTCGGGGGCGGGAGGGCCTCTACGAGCAGTACTTC. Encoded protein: CASSPRGREGLYEQYF.

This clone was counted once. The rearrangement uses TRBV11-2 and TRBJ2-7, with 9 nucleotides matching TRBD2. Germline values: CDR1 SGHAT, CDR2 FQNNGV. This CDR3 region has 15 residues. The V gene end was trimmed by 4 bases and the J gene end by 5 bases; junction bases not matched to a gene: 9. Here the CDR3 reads CASSSVGTSSHEQYF. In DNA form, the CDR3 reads TGTGCCAGCAGCTCCGTCGGGACTAGCAGCCACGAGCAGTACTTC.